These 21 T cell receptor beta chains share one sample of origin, sequenced in a study of blood T cell repertoires in COVID-19. The data were produced by immunoSEQ multiplex PCR, yet TCRdb's version contains in-frame clones alone and is incomplete. In the table there are under 200,000 clones, 86% of which are singletons. Sequenced input: peripheral blood. These receptors came from a man between 45 and 60 years old with active or convalescent COVID-19.

In DNA, the CDR3 is TGTGCCAGCAGCTCAACGGTCCAAGAGACCCAGTACTTC. It yields the protein CASSSTVQETQYF. The chain recombines TRBV7-9 with TRBJ2-5; D unresolved. The CDR3 has 13 amino acids. The germline CDR1 and CDR2 sequences are SEHNR and FQNEAQ (reference sequence). V dropped 4 bases and J dropped 1 base, with 7 bases sitting between them.

This rearrangement joins TRBV5-1 to TRBJ2-1; 14 nucleotides agree with TRBD2. CDR1 and CDR2 from the germline V gene are SGHRS and YFSETQ. After removal of 2 bases from V and 9 bases from J, the junction contained 7 bases not matched to a gene. This CDR3 has 16 amino acids. The CDR3 region has the DNA TGCGCCAGCAGCTTATGGACTAGCGGGGGGAGTACTGAGCAGTTCTTC. This codes for CASSLWTSGGSTEQFF.

The rearrangement uses TRBV27 and TRBJ1-3, with 9 bases identical to TRBD1. The CDR3 spans 15 residues. CDR1 is MNHEY, CDR2 SMNVEV, per germline (reference sequence). J lost 3 bases, V lost 6 bases, and 6 bases had no gene match. CDR3 bases: TGTGCCAGCAGCTTGGCGGGACAGGGTGGAAACACCATATATTTT. Translating gives CASSLAGQGGNTIYF.

Turning to this clone: The same CDR3 also results from other DNA sequences found in this sample. The J gene is TRBJ2-2, the V gene TRBV9, with D hard to call. V shed 0 bases and J shed 0 bases, with 6 bases lying between them. This CDR3 comprises 15 residues. Germline CDR1 reads SGDLS; CDR2 reads YYNGEE. The CDR3 loop is CASSVASANTGELFF. The CDR3 region has the DNA TGTGCCAGCAGCGTAGCCAGCGCGAACACCGGGGAGCTGTTTTTT.

This rearrangement joins TRBV2 to TRBJ1-4; D is possibly TRBD1 (6 bases). V was clipped by 2 bases and J by 7 bases, with 17 bases between them. The CDR3 totals 16 residues. Germline V gene lookup returns CDR1 SNHLY and CDR2 FYNNEI. DNA for the CDR3: TGTGCCAGCAGTGAAATCCTGGGGACACGCAGTGAAAAACTGTTTTTT. Protein: CASSEILGTRSEKLFF. The entire variable domain, with the rest obtained from reference TRBV2 and TRBJ1-4, is as follows: EPEVTQTPSHQVTQMGQEVILRCVPISNHLYFYWYRQILGQKVEFLVSFYNNEISEKSEIFDDQFSVERPDGSNFTLKIRSTKLEDSAMYFCASSEILGTRSEKLFFGSGTQLSVL.

The chain uses TRBV6-1 and TRBJ1-2, with a tentative D call TRBD1 (5 bases). V lost 2 bases and J lost 0, with 10 bases in between. The germline V gene encodes CDR1 MNHNS and CDR2 SASEGT. The CDR3 is 15 amino acids. The CDR3 protein is CASSEKETANYGYTF. For the CDR3, the DNA is TGTGCCAGCAGTGAAAAGGAGACAGCTAACTATGGCTACACCTTC.

CDR3 nucleotide sequence: TGTGCCAGCAGTTTAACACAGAACTATGGCTACACCTTC. The encoded protein is CASSLTQNYGYTF. The V call is TRBV12-3 or TRBV12-4, the J call TRBJ1-2; D unresolved. Trimming pared 2 bases from V and 2 bases from J, leaving 6 bases between. The CDR3 has 13 amino acids.

This chain connects TRBV15 to TRBJ1-2, with TRBD1 identical over 9 bases. The germline V gene has CDR1 LNHNV and CDR2 YYDKDF (reference sequence). Losses at the gene ends were 7 bases for V and 4 bases for J; bases not matched to a gene: 7. The CDR3 has 14 residues. This chain's CDR3 is CATTKQGAIYGYTF. The CDR3 DNA follows: TGTGCCACCACCAAACAGGGGGCTATCTATGGCTACACCTTC.

The DNA for the CDR3 is TGTGCCAGCAACCCGGGAGGCGCAGATACGCAGTATTTT. Translating gives CASNPGGADTQYF. The chain recombines TRBV12-3 or TRBV12-4 with TRBJ2-3; TRBD2 matches 7 bases. V shed 7 bases and J 4 bases; nucleotides not matched to a gene: 5. This CDR3 is built from 13 residues.

The V and J genes are TRBV7-2 and TRBJ1-5; D ambiguous. V was cut by 3 bases and J by 3 bases, with 9 bases left in between. CDR3 size: 14 residues. Germline CDR1 SGHTA, CDR2 FQGNSA. The CDR3 DNA reads TGTGCCAGCAGCTTCATGTCAGACAATCAGCCCCAGCATTTT. The encoded protein is CASSFMSDNQPQHF.

The chain has TRBV6-2 or TRBV6-3 and TRBJ1-1; perhaps TRBD1 as D (5 bases). The CDR3 totals 17 residues. V was shortened by 5 bases and J by 0 bases, with 19 bases between the two germline ends. Per the germline V gene, CDR1 is MNHEY and CDR2 is SVGEGT. The CDR3 region is CASSTDRDALMNTEAFF. CDR3 DNA: TGTGCCAGCAGTACCGACAGAGATGCTCTGATGAACACTGAAGCTTTCTTT.

The rearrangement uses TRBV6-6 and TRBJ1-2; D uncertain. Germline CDR1 and CDR2: MNHNY and SVGAGI (reference sequence). Deletions cut 3 bases from V and 5 bases from J, with 4 bases between. CDR3 size: 11 residues. The CDR3 protein is CASSYSYGYTF. The CDR3 bases are TGTGCCAGCAGTTATTCGTATGGCTACACCTTC.

This chain connects TRBV13 to TRBJ1-1; TRBD1 might be the D (6 bases). There are 16 residues in the CDR3. Germline assignment: CDR1 PRHDT and CDR2 FYEKMQ (reference sequence). Trimming left V 8 bases short and J 0 bases short, with 19 bases between. Written as DNA, the CDR3 is TGTGCCAGCTTCATTGGGGGCCGTATGATGAACACTGAAGCTTTCTTT. Translation gives CASFIGGRMMNTEAFF.

The CDR3 loop reads CASSLAPTSGEQYF. The CDR3 DNA reads as TGTGCCAGCAGTTTGGCCCCGACATCGGGAGAGCAGTACTTC. J is TRBJ2-7 and V is TRBV28, with D possibly matching TRBD2 (5 bases). Germline CDR1 reads MDHEN; CDR2 reads SYDVKM. The CDR3 is 14 residues long. The germline V and J ends were trimmed by 3 bases and 7 bases, with 16 bases remaining between them.

The chain has TRBV5-6 and TRBJ2-1; 8 nucleotides agree with TRBD1. The CDR3 sequence is 14 residues long. Germline values: CDR1 SGHDT, CDR2 YYEEEE. With 4 bases clipped from V and 7 bases from J, the junction kept 7 bases outside the gene matches. CDR3 sequence reads: CASSIRQGRNEQFF. CDR3 DNA sequence: TGTGCCAGCAGCATACGACAGGGGAGGAATGAGCAGTTCTTC.

The V call is TRBV29-1, the J call TRBJ2-5; 11 bases are shared with TRBD1. The trim removed 7 bases at V and 4 bases at J, leaving 5 bases unmatched. CDR1 and CDR2 (germline): SQVTM, ANQGSEA. The CDR3 is 13 residues long. The CDR3 bases are TGCAGCGGGGGACAGGGGGTGCGAGAGACCCAGTACTTC. It yields the protein CSGGQGVRETQYF.

This clone came up once. The CDR3 loop reads CASSQGVSSYEQYF. CDR3 nucleotides: TGTGCCAGCTCACAGGGGGTAAGCTCCTACGAGCAGTACTTC. V is TRBV18 and J is TRBJ2-7; tentative D call: TRBD1 (6 bases). Germline CDR1 and CDR2: KGHSH and LQKENI. The V end lost 4 bases, the J end lost 0 bases, and 10 bases lay between the germline ends. The CDR3 has 14 residues.

The chain couples TRBV18 to TRBJ2-7; TRBD2 aligns across 9 bases. CDR1 is KGHSH and CDR2 is LQKENI in the germline V gene. The V segment lost 5 bases and the J segment 7 bases; nucleotides outside the gene matches: 9. The CDR3 runs to 14 residues. As DNA, the CDR3 is TGTGCCAGCTCAACATTAGCGGGAGTGGGGGAGCAGTACTTC. This gives the protein CASSTLAGVGEQYF.

The chain couples TRBV19 to TRBJ2-1, with no clear D. The CDR3 covers 13 residues. Per germline, CDR1 LNHDA and CDR2 SQIVND (reference sequence). V dropped 3 bases and J dropped 8 bases, with 11 bases sitting between them. CDR3 loop: CASSITKGHEQFF. CDR3 bases: TGTGCCAGTAGTATTACTAAAGGCCATGAGCAGTTCTTC.

The rearrangement links TRBV2 to TRBJ2-7, with D possibly matching TRBD1 (5 bases). This CDR3 region has 14 residues. V was cut by 2 bases and J by 3 bases, with 11 bases left in between. CDR1 is SNHLY and CDR2 is FYNNEI in the germline V gene. CDR3 sequence (DNA): TGTGCCAGCAGTGAACAGGGTGTAGTCTACGAGCAGTACTTC. Translation gives CASSEQGVVYEQYF.

This clone was observed once. The rearrangement links TRBV5-4 to TRBJ2-3, with D perhaps TRBD2 (6 bases). V was shortened by 4 bases and J by 3 bases, with 15 bases between the two germline ends. CDR1 SGHNT and CDR2 YYREEE come from the germline V gene (reference sequence). The CDR3 sequence is 15 residues long. The CDR3 loop reads CASSPKGGGTDTQYF. The CDR3 region has the DNA TGTGCCAGCAGCCCTAAGGGTGGGGGGACAGATACGCAGTATTTT.